This T cell receptor (beta chain) was sequenced in a study of cytomegalovirus exposure and HLA in healthy donors. As to this clone: What it binds is not known.

CDR1 and CDR2 from the germline V gene are MDHEN and SYDVKM. J gave up 4 bases and V 5 bases, and 8 bases lay outside the gene matches. The CDR3 consists of 15 residues. The primer mix had 60 Vbeta and 13 Jbeta primers. Profiled with immunoSEQ multiplex PCR; TCRdb holds only in-frame clones, not every one. In total, the table holds around 74,000 clones. General study results and limits: Reportedly, a later analysis found an Asian-associated ancestry cluster had fewer N-insertions than the approximately 600-donor mean. Rare TCR sequences predominated, though certain public TCRs were found in many donors. In an earlier analysis, in 587 donors, most V segments appeared productive either ~87% or ~30% of the time.

The chain joins TRBV28 to TRBJ2-3, with 8 bases matching TRBD1. The receptor's source is a man in his forties or fifties in good health and CMV-seropositive. The source material was PBMCs. As DNA, the CDR3 is TGTGCCAGCAGTCCAGCAGGGGGCATATCAGATACGCAGTATTTT. It is translated as CASSPAGGISDTQYF.